The entry that follows covers one T cell receptor (beta chain) sequence. This sample is part of a study of T cell clones after liver transplantation. Study background: A pre-transplant mixed lymphocyte reaction with TCRbeta sequencing defined graft-donor-reactive clones followed in post-transplant blood. Apart from a few HCV-positive recipients, transplants were for non-autoimmune, non-viral reasons.

V trimming: 0 bases; J trimming: 5 bases; junction bases outside the gene matches: 5. The germline V gene has CDR1 KGHSH and CDR2 LQKENI. This CDR3 has 16 amino acids. Sequencing was performed with immunoSEQ multiplex PCR; in TCRdb, only in-frame clones are kept and a portion is missing. Here the sample spans roughly 53,000 clones, 60% to 80% being singletons. Sequencing was performed on CD4+ T cells from blood, taken at the 22-month timepoint. V usage is TRBV18 and J usage is TRBJ2-2, with TRBD1 identical over 8 bases. The sequence was collected from a human patient who received a liver transplant. Some T cells here may be from the graft donor. The CDR3 spells CASSPPSGGETGELFF. The CDR3 DNA is TGTGCCAGCTCACCACCTTCAGGGGGCGAAACCGGGGAGCTGTTTTTT.